The subject of this entry is one TCR beta chain. Its antigen is not identified. Here immunoSEQ multiplex PCR was the method, and the copy in TCRdb shows in-frame clones only, minus some. The sample consists of under 150,000 clones, more than 65% of them appearing once. V was cut by 8 bases and J by 1 base, with 10 bases left in between. Germline CDR1 and CDR2: MDHEN and SYDVKM. This CDR3 has 13 amino acids. The sample belongs to a study of T cell responses to AZD1222 COVID-19 vaccine. Overall study findings and caveats: Just a handful of people given AZD1222 tested seropositive at baseline. White British people made up most donors, females outnumbered males, and clonal diversity was possibly underestimated. All repertoire sampling was performed exclusively after the peak T cell response.

The sequence derives from an adult who received the AZD1222 COVID-19 vaccine. The chain joins TRBV28 to TRBJ2-3; D gene ambiguous. The specimen comprised peripheral blood, sampled 28 days after the second AZD1222 dose. The CDR3 DNA reads as TGTGCCAGCGGGAAAGGCGGCACAGATACGCAGTATTTT. It specifies CASGKGGTDTQYF.